This T cell receptor beta chain comes out of a study of shared clonotypes between healthy human individuals. Study findings and constraints: The naive CD4 repertoires of a handful of donors were compared, and 5% to 6.5% of clonotypes were shared.

Details on this clone: The antigen remains unidentified.

TCRdb's table, derived via immunoSEQ multiplex PCR, lists solely in-frame clones and lacks some. The top ten clones hold approximately 0.4% of a sample with approximately 2.3 million clones, over 90% of them seen once. The source of this sequence is a man aged 18 to 29 in good health. Some clones in this sample may be carry-over from other donors' samples. Specimen: naive CD4+ T cells from PBMCs. The subset was: CD45RA+ positively selected.

CDR3 bases: TGTGCCAGTATGTCATGGGGTGAGCAGTTCTTC. Translation gives CASMSWGEQFF. The chain carries TRBV19 and TRBJ2-1; D remains ambiguous. V was cut by 7 bases and J by 9 bases, with 10 bases left in between. This CDR3 contains 11 residues. Germline CDR1 LNHDA, CDR2 SQIVND (reference sequence). The variable domain in full, completed from reference TRBV19 and TRBJ2-1, reads DGGITQSPKYLFRKEGQNVTLSCEQNLNHDAMYWYRQDPGQGLRLIYYSQIVNDFQKGDIAEGYSVSREKKESFPLTVTSAQKNPTAFYLCASMSWGEQFFGPGTRLTVL.